This TCR beta chain is from a study of OX40 agonist ivuxolimab in advanced cancers. Whole-study context: Patients undergoing dose escalation presented with hepatocellular carcinoma, melanoma, renal cell or head and neck cancer.

The germline V gene has CDR1 SEHNR and CDR2 FQNEAQ (reference sequence). Trimming took off 1 base at V and 6 bases at J, with 10 bases between the two ends. The CDR3 covers 14 residues. Only in-frame clones appear in the TCRdb table, and some are missing; sequencing was by immunoSEQ multiplex PCR. This table holds around 76,000 clones, about 89% found once. Findings and limits, study-wide: A proportion of nonresponders additionally exhibited low normalized T-cell clonal expansion. Relative to CD4+ cells, CD8+ T cells on average had more expanded clones. Specificity for antigen went undetermined in the expanded peripheral T cells.

Concerning this clone: The antigen is not known.

This clonotype was sampled from an adult with an advanced solid tumor such as melanoma, head and neck, liver or kidney cancer. Sample: CD4+ or CD8+ T cells sorted from blood, taken in a trial of the OX40 agonist ivuxolimab. The chain is built from TRBV7-9 and TRBJ2-1; D is unresolved. The CDR3 spells CASSLVLVGNEQFF. DNA of the CDR3: TGTGCCAGCAGCTTAGTTCTCGTCGGCAATGAGCAGTTCTTC.